The 21 T cell receptor beta chains reported below all come from one sample, sequenced in a study of blood T cell repertoires in COVID-19. Only in-frame clones appear in the TCRdb table, and some are missing; sequencing was by immunoSEQ multiplex PCR. Of about 200,000 clones in the sample, 80% were seen once. Sequenced material: peripheral blood. Every receptor here comes from a woman in her 70s with acute or convalescent COVID-19.

This sequence joins TRBV6-6 and TRBJ1-1; possible D gene TRBD1, 5 bases. CDR3 length: 14 amino acids. CDR1 and CDR2 from the germline V gene are MNHNY and SVGAGI (reference sequence). The V and J ends lost 2 bases and 5 bases respectively, with 12 bases between them. The CDR3 loop is CASSYQGKETEAFF. CDR3 nucleotides: TGTGCCAGCAGTTACCAGGGAAAGGAAACTGAAGCTTTCTTT.

CDR3 DNA sequence: TGTGCCAGCAGTTATGCAAGGGGCCTGGGCTACACCTTC. Encoded protein: CASSYARGLGYTF. The genes are TRBV6-5 and TRBJ1-2; tentative D call: TRBD1 (5 bases). CDR3 size: 13 residues. Germline loops: CDR1 MNHEY, CDR2 SVGAGI. The V end lost 3 bases, the J end lost 8 bases, and 13 bases lay between the germline ends.

The rearrangement links TRBV20-1 to TRBJ2-1; D is undetermined. The CDR3 extends over 13 amino acids. Germline V gives CDR1 DFQATT, CDR2 SNEGSKA (reference sequence). V dropped 3 bases and J dropped 0 bases, with 6 bases sitting between them. The CDR3 DNA reads TGCAGTGCTAGTCTGAGCTCCTACAATGAGCAGTTCTTC. This translates into CSASLSSYNEQFF.

V and J are TRBV5-1 and TRBJ2-2; TRBD2 matches 7 bases. The junction had 7 bases not matched to a gene; V was cut back by 5 bases and J by 0 bases. The CDR3 sequence is 16 residues long. Germline V gene lookup returns CDR1 SGHRS and CDR2 YFSETQ. The CDR3, as DNA: TGCGCCAGCAGGGCCGTAGGGAGGGCGAACACCGGGGAGCTGTTTTTT. Translation: CASRAVGRANTGELFF.

The CDR3 here is CASSFGTAGGNEQFF. The CDR3 nucleotides read TGTGCCAGCAGCTTCGGGACAGCGGGCGGTAATGAGCAGTTCTTC. The rearrangement uses TRBV5-6 and TRBJ2-1, with a tentative D call TRBD1 (7 bases). Trimming removed 2 bases at V and 7 bases at J, with 16 bases between. The CDR3 runs 15 residues. Looked up from germline, CDR1 is SGHDT and CDR2 is YYEEEE.

The V call is TRBV7-8, the J call TRBJ1-1, with 7 bases aligning to TRBD1. From germline, CDR1 is SGHVS and CDR2 FQNEAQ. V gave up 1 base and J gave up 3 bases; unmatched junction bases: 11. This CDR3 comprises 17 residues. The CDR3 DNA is TGTGCCAGCAGCTTAGTCGGGAGGGGGCACTTGGACACTGAAGCTTTCTTT. This sequence encodes CASSLVGRGHLDTEAFF. Using reference TRBV7-8 and TRBJ1-1 for the parts outside the CDR3, the full variable domain is GAGVSQSPRYKVAKRGQDVALRCDPISGHVSLFWYQQALGQGPEFLTYFQNEAQLDKSGLPSDRFFAERPEGSVSTLKIQRTQQEDSAVYLCASSLVGRGHLDTEAFFGQGTRLTVV.

V gene TRBV5-4 combines with J gene TRBJ1-6; D possibly corresponds to TRBD1 (5 bases). V lost 0 bases, J lost 8 bases, and 9 bases lay in between. Looked up from germline, CDR1 is SGHNT and CDR2 is YYREEE (reference sequence). The CDR3 runs 14 residues. CDR3 amino acids: CASSLAGRDSPLHF. CDR3 bases: TGTGCCAGCAGCTTGGCCGGCAGGGATTCACCCCTCCACTTT.

J is TRBJ1-1 and V is TRBV6-5; no clear D. This CDR3 is built from 13 residues. V gave up 2 bases and J gave up 5 bases, with 9 bases separating them. Germline CDR1 and CDR2: MNHEY and SVGAGI. The CDR3: CASSYGQITEAFF. DNA for the CDR3: TGTGCCAGCAGTTACGGCCAAATAACTGAAGCTTTCTTT.

The chain uses TRBV30 and TRBJ2-2; TRBD1 matches 9 bases. This CDR3 has 14 residues. V dropped 5 bases and J dropped 7; count of bases not matched to a gene: 8. Looked up from germline, CDR1 is GTSNPN and CDR2 is SVGIG (reference sequence). The CDR3 coding sequence is TGTGCCTGGCAGAGGACAGGGGATCACGGGGAGCTGTTTTTT. Protein product: CAWQRTGDHGELFF.

This clone was counted once. The chain couples TRBV19 to TRBJ1-1; 8 bases line up with TRBD1. The ends lost 4 bases at V and 0 bases at J; junction bases unmatched: 7. CDR3 size: 16 residues. Germline CDR1 LNHDA, CDR2 SQIVND (reference sequence). The CDR3 nucleotides are TGTGCCAGTAGTACCCCCTTGACAGGGGTGAACACTGAAGCTTTCTTT. Amino acids: CASSTPLTGVNTEAFF. The entire variable domain, with the rest obtained from reference TRBV19 and TRBJ1-1, is as follows: DGGITQSPKYLFRKEGQNVTLSCEQNLNHDAMYWYRQDPGQGLRLIYYSQIVNDFQKGDIAEGYSVSREKKESFPLTVTSAQKNPTAFYLCASSTPLTGVNTEAFFGQGTRLTVV.

This rearrangement joins TRBV5-1 to TRBJ2-7, with TRBD1 matching 7 bases. Looked up from germline, CDR1 is SGHRS and CDR2 is YFSETQ. The V segment lost 6 bases and the J segment 0 bases; nucleotides outside the gene matches: 3. CDR3 length: 13 residues. The CDR3 reads CASTRTGSYEQYF. CDR3 nucleotide sequence: TGCGCCAGCACGCGGACAGGCTCCTACGAGCAGTACTTC.

This chain uses TRBV5-1 with TRBJ1-1, with 8 bases matching TRBD1. J was trimmed by 2 bases and V by 1 base; bases with no gene match: 4. Germline V gives CDR1 SGHRS, CDR2 YFSETQ. CDR3 length: 15 amino acids. The CDR3 nucleotides are TGCGCCAGCAGCTTGACTGGACAGGGAAACACTGAAGCTTTCTTT. Its translation: CASSLTGQGNTEAFF. Variable domain in full (rest from reference TRBV5-1 and TRBJ1-1): KAGVTQTPRYLIKTRGQQVTLSCSPISGHRSVSWYQQTPGQGLQFLFEYFSETQRNKGNFPGRFSGRQFSNSRSEMNVSTLELGDSALYLCASSLTGQGNTEAFFGQGTRLTVV.

This rearrangement joins TRBV29-1 to TRBJ2-6; perhaps TRBD1 as D (8 bases). V gave up 7 bases and J gave up 1 base, with 17 bases separating them. The germline V gene encodes CDR1 SQVTM and CDR2 ANQGSEA. This CDR3 comprises 16 residues. CDR3 bases: TGCAGCGCCCTGGACAGGGAGGGATCTGGGGCCAACGTCCTGACTTTC. This encodes CSALDREGSGANVLTF.

J is TRBJ1-6 and V is TRBV27; tentatively, D is TRBD1 (6 bases). The germline V and J ends were trimmed by 5 bases and 7 bases, with 18 bases remaining between them. This CDR3 comprises 16 residues. Per the germline V gene, CDR1 is MNHEY and CDR2 is SMNVEV (reference sequence). The CDR3 DNA sequence: TGTGCCAGCAGTACCACTTCAGGGGTCGGCAATTCACCCCTCCACTTT. This sequence encodes CASSTTSGVGNSPLHF.

This chain uses TRBV20-1 with TRBJ2-7; 8 bases are a match to TRBD1. The CDR3 extends over 13 amino acids. Germline trimming cut 3 bases from V and 4 bases from J; bases unmatched to any gene: 5. The germline V gene encodes CDR1 DFQATT and CDR2 SNEGSKA (reference sequence). Written as DNA, the CDR3 is TGCAGTGCTAGTGGCAGGGGGCGATACGAGCAGTACTTC. It yields the protein CSASGRGRYEQYF.

The V gene is TRBV5-1, the J gene TRBJ2-3; 7 positions agree with TRBD1. CDR1 and CDR2 from the germline V gene are SGHRS and YFSETQ. V lost 4 bases to trimming and J lost 2 bases; unmatched junction nucleotides: 7. The CDR3 covers 15 residues. The CDR3 reads CASSLQGQNTDTQYF. CDR3 in DNA: TGCGCCAGCAGCCTACAGGGACAGAACACAGATACGCAGTATTTT.

The rearrangement joins TRBV5-1 to TRBJ2-3, with unresolved D. Germline CDR1 reads SGHRS; CDR2 reads YFSETQ. The length of the CDR3 is 12 residues. Trimming removed 1 base from V and 4 bases from J, with 4 bases in between. In DNA form, the CDR3 reads TGCGCCAGCAGCTTGCGCGCAGATACGCAGTATTTT. This encodes CASSLRADTQYF.

For this clone: Additional DNA sequences in this sample encode the identical CDR3. The rearrangement links TRBV18 to TRBJ2-5, with D possibly matching TRBD2 (6 bases). The germline CDR1 and CDR2 sequences are KGHSH and LQKENI. The CDR3 has 13 residues. V lost 3 bases and J lost 5, with 10 bases in between. The CDR3 DNA sequence: TGTGCCAGCTCACCCCCGGGGAGGGAGACCCAGTACTTC. Translated: CASSPPGRETQYF. Combining the CDR3 with reference TRBV18 and TRBJ2-5 gives the whole variable domain NAGVMQNPRHLVRRRGQEARLRCSPMKGHSHVYWYRQLPEEGLKFMVYLQKENIIDESGMPKERFSAEFPKEGPSILRIQQVVRGDSAAYFCASSPPGRETQYFGPGTRLLVL.

CDR3 protein: CASIGGRKTYEQYF. Here the CDR3 DNA reads TGTGCCAGCATTGGCGGGAGGAAAACCTACGAGCAGTACTTC. The chain has TRBV2 and TRBJ2-7, with 8 nucleotides matching TRBD2. This CDR3 contains 14 residues. Germline CDR1 and CDR2: SNHLY and FYNNEI. The junction had 7 bases not matched to a gene; V was cut back by 7 bases and J by 2 bases.

This clone was detected once. The chain employs TRBV7-9 and TRBJ2-5; a possible D gene is TRBD1 (5 bases). The length of the CDR3 is 15 residues. Germline CDR1 SEHNR, CDR2 FQNEAQ (reference sequence). The V end was cut by 4 bases, the J end by 7 bases, with 19 bases between. Here the CDR3 DNA reads TGTGCCAGCAGCTCTTCTCAGGGCCGTCTGGGGACCCAGTACTTC. It yields the protein CASSSSQGRLGTQYF. The complete variable domain, with remaining parts taken from reference TRBV7-9 and TRBJ2-5, reads DTGVSQNPRHKITKRGQNVTFRCDPISEHNRLYWYRQTLGQGPEFLTYFQNEAQLEKSRLLSDRFSAERPKGSFSTLEIQRTEQGDSAMYLCASSSSQGRLGTQYFGPGTRLLVL.

V usage is TRBV5-1 and J usage is TRBJ1-1; 8 positions match TRBD1. CDR3 size: 14 residues. Germline V gives CDR1 SGHRS, CDR2 YFSETQ. With 4 bases clipped from V and 6 bases from J, the junction kept 8 bases outside the gene matches. CDR3 DNA: TGCGCCAGCAGCGCAGGGACAGGCGGGGCTGAAGCTTTCTTT. This sequence encodes CASSAGTGGAEAFF.